The present TCR beta chain was sequenced within a study of blood T cells in healthy people across ages. This CDR3 spans 12 amino acids. It was with a sample-barcoded 5' primer and a J-beta primer mix that a second PCR of about 6 to 11 cycles was run. TCRdb recomputed calls from the 5' RACE reads with MiXCR, one row per CDR3 protein. The repertoire has some 1.6 million distinct CDR3 sequences, about 31% of them found once; the top ten carry about 10%. The rearrangement links TRBV21-1 to TRBJ2-3; the table's D call of TRBD2 was not tested on the DNA. TRBV21-1 constitutes a pseudogene. The origin of this receptor is a young woman in good health. The specimen was blood. CDR3 nucleotide sequence: TGTGCCAGCGCCTCCTGCACAGATACGCAGTATTTT. It specifies CASASCTDTQYF.